A selection of T cell receptor beta chains follows, all from one sample in a study of cytotoxic CD8 clonotypes in ibrutinib-treated CLL. Profiling relied on immunoSEQ multiplex PCR, and the TCRdb table lists in-frame clones only, not all of them. The profile shows approximately 320,000 clones, 60% to 80% of them singletons. The sample in question was PBMCs, obtained after 36 months of ibrutinib treatment. These receptors all come from a human donor with chronic lymphocytic leukemia. Both conserved end residues are part of each CDR3. Each record gives: CDR3 protein, CDR3 DNA, J gene, V gene, D gene, CDR3 length, clone size. The D gene is left open where the match is weak. Rows may omit the clone size; those that give it use once, few, many or a size class.

cdr3_aa: CSVLRTGKVGAFF
cdr3_nt: TGCAGCGTCCTTAGGACAGGGAAAGTAGGAGCTTTCTTT
j_call: TRBJ1-1
v_call: TRBV29-1
d_call: TRBD1
cdr3_length: 13
clone_size: NA

cdr3_aa: CASSYSGGAIDTQYF
cdr3_nt: TGTGCCAGCAGCTATAGCGGGGGGGCCATAGATACGCAGTATTTT
j_call: TRBJ2-3
v_call: TRBV6-1
d_call: TRBD2
cdr3_length: 15
clone_size: NA

cdr3_aa: CASRGQYFYGYTF
cdr3_nt: TGTGCCAGCAGAGGACAGTATTTCTATGGCTACACCTTC
j_call: TRBJ1-2
v_call: TRBV28
d_call: NA
cdr3_length: 13
clone_size: NA

cdr3_aa: CAISESWSGVAFF
cdr3_nt: TGTGCCATCAGTGAGTCGTGGTCAGGAGTAGCTTTCTTT
j_call: TRBJ1-1
v_call: TRBV10-3
d_call: NA
cdr3_length: 13
clone_size: few

cdr3_aa: CASSWEGGETQYF
cdr3_nt: TGTGCCAGCAGCTGGGAGGGCGGGGAGACCCAGTACTTC
j_call: TRBJ2-5
v_call: TRBV7-7
d_call: TRBD2
cdr3_length: 13
clone_size: NA

cdr3_aa: CASSQGEPSYNSPLHF
cdr3_nt: TGCGCCAGCAGCCAAGGGGAGCCCTCCTATAATTCACCCCTCCACTTT
j_call: TRBJ1-6
v_call: TRBV4-1
d_call: NA
cdr3_length: 16
clone_size: NA

cdr3_aa: CASTRGGGRYF
cdr3_nt: TGTGCCAGCACCCGCGGCGGGGGGCGGTACTTC
j_call: TRBJ2-7
v_call: TRBV6-1
d_call: TRBD2
cdr3_length: 11
clone_size: NA

cdr3_aa: CASSLDLWRETQYF
cdr3_nt: TGTGCCAGCAGTCTAGACCTGTGGAGAGAGACCCAGTACTTC
j_call: TRBJ2-5
v_call: TRBV14
d_call: NA
cdr3_length: 14
clone_size: few

cdr3_aa: CASSRGTQSETQYF
cdr3_nt: TGTGCCAGCAGCCGCGGGACCCAATCAGAGACCCAGTACTTC
j_call: TRBJ2-5
v_call: TRBV7-7
d_call: NA
cdr3_length: 14
clone_size: NA

cdr3_aa: CASSGGGQGLTDTQYF
cdr3_nt: TGTGCCAGCAGCGGGGGCGGACAGGGCCTCACAGATACGCAGTATTTT
j_call: TRBJ2-3
v_call: TRBV9
d_call: TRBD1
cdr3_length: 16
clone_size: once

cdr3_aa: CASSAGGVSNEQFF
cdr3_nt: TGTGCCAGCAGCGCGGGGGGAGTCAGCAATGAGCAGTTCTTC
j_call: TRBJ2-1
v_call: TRBV6-5
d_call: TRBD2
cdr3_length: 14
clone_size: NA